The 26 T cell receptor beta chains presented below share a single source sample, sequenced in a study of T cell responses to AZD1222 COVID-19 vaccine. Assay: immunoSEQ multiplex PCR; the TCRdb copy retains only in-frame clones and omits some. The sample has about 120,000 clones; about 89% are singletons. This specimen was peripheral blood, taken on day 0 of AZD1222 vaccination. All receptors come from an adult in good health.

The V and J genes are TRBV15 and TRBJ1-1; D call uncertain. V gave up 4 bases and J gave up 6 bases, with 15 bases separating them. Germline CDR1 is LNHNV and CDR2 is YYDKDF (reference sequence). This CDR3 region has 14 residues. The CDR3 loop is CATSKQVEGAEAFF. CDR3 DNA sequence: TGTGCCACCAGCAAGCAGGTCGAGGGTGCTGAAGCTTTCTTT. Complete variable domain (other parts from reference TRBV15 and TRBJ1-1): DAMVIQNPRYQVTQFGKPVTLSCSQTLNHNVMYWYQQKSSQAPKLLFHYYDKDFNNEADTPDNFQSRRPNTSFCFLDIRSPGLGDTAMYLCATSKQVEGAEAFFGQGTRLTVV.

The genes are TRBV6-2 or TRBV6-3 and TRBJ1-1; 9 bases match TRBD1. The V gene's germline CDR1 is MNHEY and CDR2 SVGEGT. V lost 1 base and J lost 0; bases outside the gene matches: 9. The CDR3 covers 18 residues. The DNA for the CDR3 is TGTGCCAGCAGTTACTATAGGGGACAGGGCCGATTGAACACTGAAGCTTTCTTT. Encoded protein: CASSYYRGQGRLNTEAFF.

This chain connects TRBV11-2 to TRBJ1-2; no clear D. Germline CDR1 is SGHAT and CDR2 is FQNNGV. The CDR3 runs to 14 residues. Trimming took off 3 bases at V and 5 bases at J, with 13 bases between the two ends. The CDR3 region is CASSLSGLRYGYTF. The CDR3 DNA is TGTGCCAGCAGCTTGTCCGGGTTGCGGTATGGCTACACCTTC.

The CDR3 loop reads CASSIVGVTDTQYF. CDR3 nucleotides: TGCGCCAGCAGCATCGTGGGGGTAACAGATACGCAGTATTTT. The genes are TRBV5-1 and TRBJ2-3; D is tentatively TRBD1 or TRBD2 (5 bases each). Deletions cut 4 bases from V and 3 bases from J, with 12 bases between. The CDR3 length is 14 residues. Germline CDR1 reads SGHRS; CDR2 reads YFSETQ.

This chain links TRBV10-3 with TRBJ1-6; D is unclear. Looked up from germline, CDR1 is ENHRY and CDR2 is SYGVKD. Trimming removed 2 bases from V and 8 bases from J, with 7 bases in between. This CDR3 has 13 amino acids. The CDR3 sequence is CAISEGRYSPLHF. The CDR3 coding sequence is TGTGCCATCAGTGAGGGACGGTATTCACCCCTCCACTTT.

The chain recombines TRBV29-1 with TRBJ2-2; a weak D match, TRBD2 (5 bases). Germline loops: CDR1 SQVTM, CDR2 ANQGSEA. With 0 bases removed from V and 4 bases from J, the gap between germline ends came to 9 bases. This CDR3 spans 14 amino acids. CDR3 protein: CSVEDSGITGELFF. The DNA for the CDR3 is TGCAGCGTTGAAGATTCCGGGATCACCGGGGAGCTGTTTTTT.

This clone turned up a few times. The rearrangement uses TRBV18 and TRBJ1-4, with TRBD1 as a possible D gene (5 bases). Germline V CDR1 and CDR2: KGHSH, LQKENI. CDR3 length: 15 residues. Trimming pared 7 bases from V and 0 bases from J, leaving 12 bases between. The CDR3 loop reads CASFNPQATNEKLFF. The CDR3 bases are TGTGCCAGCTTTAACCCACAGGCAACTAATGAAAAACTGTTTTTT. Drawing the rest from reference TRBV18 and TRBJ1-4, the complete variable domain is NAGVMQNPRHLVRRRGQEARLRCSPMKGHSHVYWYRQLPEEGLKFMVYLQKENIIDESGMPKERFSAEFPKEGPSILRIQQVVRGDSAAYFCASFNPQATNEKLFFGSGTQLSVL.

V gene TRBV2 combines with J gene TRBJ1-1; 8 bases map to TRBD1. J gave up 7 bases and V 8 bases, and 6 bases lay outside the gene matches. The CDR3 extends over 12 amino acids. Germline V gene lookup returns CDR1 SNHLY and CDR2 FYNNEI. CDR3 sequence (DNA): TGTGCCAGCCAGGGACAGGTCGATGAAGCTTTCTTT. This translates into CASQGQVDEAFF.

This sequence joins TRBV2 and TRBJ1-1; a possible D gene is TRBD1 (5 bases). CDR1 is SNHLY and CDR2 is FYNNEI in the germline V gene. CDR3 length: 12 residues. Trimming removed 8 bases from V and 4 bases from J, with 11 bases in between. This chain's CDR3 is CASGGSATEAFF. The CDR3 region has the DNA TGTGCCAGCGGGGGGTCGGCCACTGAAGCTTTCTTT.

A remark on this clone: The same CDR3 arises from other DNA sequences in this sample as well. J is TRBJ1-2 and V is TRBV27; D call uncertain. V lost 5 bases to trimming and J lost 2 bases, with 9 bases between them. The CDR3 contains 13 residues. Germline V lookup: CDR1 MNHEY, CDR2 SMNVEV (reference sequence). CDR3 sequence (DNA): TGTGCCAGCAGTCCAGACGGAAACTATGGCTACACCTTC. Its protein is CASSPDGNYGYTF.

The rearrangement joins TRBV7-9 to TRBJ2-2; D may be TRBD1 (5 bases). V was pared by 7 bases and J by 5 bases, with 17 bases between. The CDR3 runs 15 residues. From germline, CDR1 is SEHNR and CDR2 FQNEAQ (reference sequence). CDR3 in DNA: TGTGCCAGCACCTCCGGGCAGGGTTGGACCGGGGAGCTGTTTTTT. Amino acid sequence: CASTSGQGWTGELFF.

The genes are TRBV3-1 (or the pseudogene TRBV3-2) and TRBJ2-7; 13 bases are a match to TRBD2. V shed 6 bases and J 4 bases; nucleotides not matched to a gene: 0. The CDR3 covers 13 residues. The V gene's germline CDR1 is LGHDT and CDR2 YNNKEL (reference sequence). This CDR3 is CASRLAGGYEQYF. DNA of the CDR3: TGTGCCAGCAGACTAGCGGGAGGGTACGAGCAGTACTTC.

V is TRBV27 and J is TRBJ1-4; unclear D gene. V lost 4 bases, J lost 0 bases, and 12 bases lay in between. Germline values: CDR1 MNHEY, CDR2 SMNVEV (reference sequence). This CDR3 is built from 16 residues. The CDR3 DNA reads TGTGCCAGCAGTTCGACGGCGGATGCAACTAATGAAAAACTGTTTTTT. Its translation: CASSSTADATNEKLFF.

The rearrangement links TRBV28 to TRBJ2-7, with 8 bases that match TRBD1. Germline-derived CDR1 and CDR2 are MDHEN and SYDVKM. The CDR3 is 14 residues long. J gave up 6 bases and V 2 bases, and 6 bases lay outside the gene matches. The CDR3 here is CASSLPVGQGEQYF. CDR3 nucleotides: TGTGCCAGCAGTTTACCCGTCGGACAGGGCGAGCAGTACTTC.

CDR3 nucleotides: TGTGCCTGCCAGGGTGGGTCCTACGAGCAGTACTTC. Encoded protein: CACQGGSYEQYF. V and J are TRBV6-5 and TRBJ2-7, with D perhaps TRBD1 (5 bases). The germline V and J ends were trimmed by 11 bases and 1 base, with 12 bases remaining between them. In germline, CDR1 is MNHEY, CDR2 SVGAGI. CDR3 length equals 12 residues.

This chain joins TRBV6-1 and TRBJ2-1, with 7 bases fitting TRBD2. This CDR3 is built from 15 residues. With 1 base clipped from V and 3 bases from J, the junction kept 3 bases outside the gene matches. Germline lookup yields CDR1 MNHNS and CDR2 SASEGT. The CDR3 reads CASSEVGGIYNEQFF. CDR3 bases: TGTGCCAGCAGTGAAGTCGGGGGGATCTACAATGAGCAGTTCTTC.

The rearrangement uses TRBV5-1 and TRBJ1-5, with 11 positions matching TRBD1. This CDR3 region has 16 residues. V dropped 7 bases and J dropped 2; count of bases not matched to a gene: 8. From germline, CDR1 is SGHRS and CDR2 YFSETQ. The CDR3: CASHPGQGVGNQPQHF. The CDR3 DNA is TGCGCCAGCCATCCGGGACAGGGGGTGGGCAATCAGCCCCAGCATTTT. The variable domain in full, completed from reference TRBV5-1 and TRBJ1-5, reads KAGVTQTPRYLIKTRGQQVTLSCSPISGHRSVSWYQQTPGQGLQFLFEYFSETQRNKGNFPGRFSGRQFSNSRSEMNVSTLELGDSALYLCASHPGQGVGNQPQHFGDGTRLSIL.

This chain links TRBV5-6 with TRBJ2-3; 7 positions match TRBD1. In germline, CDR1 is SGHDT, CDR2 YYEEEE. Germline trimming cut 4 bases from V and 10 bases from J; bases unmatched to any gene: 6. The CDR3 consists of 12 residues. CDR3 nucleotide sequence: TGTGCCAGCAGCCCGCTGACAGGGCCGCAGTATTTT. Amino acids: CASSPLTGPQYF.

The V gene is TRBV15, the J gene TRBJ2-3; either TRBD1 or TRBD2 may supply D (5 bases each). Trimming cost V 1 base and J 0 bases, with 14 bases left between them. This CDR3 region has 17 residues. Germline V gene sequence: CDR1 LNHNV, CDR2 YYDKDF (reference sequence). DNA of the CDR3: TGTGCCACCAGCAGAGGGGACGGCAGCTCTAGCACAGATACGCAGTATTTT. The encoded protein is CATSRGDGSSSTDTQYF.

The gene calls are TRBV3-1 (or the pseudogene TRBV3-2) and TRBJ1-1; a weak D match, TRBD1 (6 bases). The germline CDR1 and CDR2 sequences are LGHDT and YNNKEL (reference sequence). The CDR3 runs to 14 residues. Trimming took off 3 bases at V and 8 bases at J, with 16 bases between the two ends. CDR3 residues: CASSQRGGRIEAFF. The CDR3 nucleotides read TGTGCCAGCAGCCAGAGGGGGGGGCGGATAGAAGCTTTCTTT.

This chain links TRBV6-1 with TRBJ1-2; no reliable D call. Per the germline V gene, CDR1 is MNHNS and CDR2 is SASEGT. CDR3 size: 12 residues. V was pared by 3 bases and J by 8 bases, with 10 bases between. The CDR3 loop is CASSDLGRGYTF. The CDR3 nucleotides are TGTGCCAGCAGTGACCTAGGAAGGGGCTACACCTTC.

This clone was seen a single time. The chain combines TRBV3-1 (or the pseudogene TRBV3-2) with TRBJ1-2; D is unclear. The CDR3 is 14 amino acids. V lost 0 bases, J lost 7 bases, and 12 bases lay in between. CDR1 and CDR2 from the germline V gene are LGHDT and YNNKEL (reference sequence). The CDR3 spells CASSQDIGVGGYTF. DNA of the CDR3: TGTGCCAGCAGCCAAGATATCGGGGTGGGTGGCTACACCTTC.

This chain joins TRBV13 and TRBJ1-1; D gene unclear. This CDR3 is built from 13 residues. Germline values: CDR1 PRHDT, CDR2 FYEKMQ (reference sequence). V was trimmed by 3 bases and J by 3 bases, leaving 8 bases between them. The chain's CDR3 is CASSLAEHTEAFF. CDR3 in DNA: TGTGCCAGCAGCTTGGCGGAACACACTGAAGCTTTCTTT.

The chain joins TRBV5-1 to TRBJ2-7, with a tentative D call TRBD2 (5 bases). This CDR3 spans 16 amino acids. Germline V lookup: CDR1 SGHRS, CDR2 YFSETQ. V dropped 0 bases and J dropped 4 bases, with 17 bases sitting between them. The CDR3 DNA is TGCGCCAGCAGCTTGGACCGGCCGGAGGTTCGGTACGAGCAGTACTTC. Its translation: CASSLDRPEVRYEQYF.

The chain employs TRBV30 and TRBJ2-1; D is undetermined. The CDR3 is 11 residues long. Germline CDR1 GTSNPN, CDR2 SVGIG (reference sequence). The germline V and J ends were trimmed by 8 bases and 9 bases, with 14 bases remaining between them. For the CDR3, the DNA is TGTGCCCTGCTAAGGTGGGGTGAGCAGTTCTTC. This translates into CALLRWGEQFF. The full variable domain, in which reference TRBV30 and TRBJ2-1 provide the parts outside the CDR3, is SQTIHQWPATLVQPVGSPLSLECTVEGTSNPNLYWYRQAAGRGLQLLFYSVGIGQISSEVPQNLSASRPQDRQFILSSKKLLLSDSGFYLCALLRWGEQFFGPGTRLTVL.

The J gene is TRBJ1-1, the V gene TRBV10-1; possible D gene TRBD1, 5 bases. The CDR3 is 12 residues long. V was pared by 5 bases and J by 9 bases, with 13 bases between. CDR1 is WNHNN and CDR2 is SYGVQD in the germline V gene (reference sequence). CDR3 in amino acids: CASSRDGTKAFF. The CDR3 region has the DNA TGCGCCAGCAGTAGGGACGGAACAAAAGCTTTCTTT.